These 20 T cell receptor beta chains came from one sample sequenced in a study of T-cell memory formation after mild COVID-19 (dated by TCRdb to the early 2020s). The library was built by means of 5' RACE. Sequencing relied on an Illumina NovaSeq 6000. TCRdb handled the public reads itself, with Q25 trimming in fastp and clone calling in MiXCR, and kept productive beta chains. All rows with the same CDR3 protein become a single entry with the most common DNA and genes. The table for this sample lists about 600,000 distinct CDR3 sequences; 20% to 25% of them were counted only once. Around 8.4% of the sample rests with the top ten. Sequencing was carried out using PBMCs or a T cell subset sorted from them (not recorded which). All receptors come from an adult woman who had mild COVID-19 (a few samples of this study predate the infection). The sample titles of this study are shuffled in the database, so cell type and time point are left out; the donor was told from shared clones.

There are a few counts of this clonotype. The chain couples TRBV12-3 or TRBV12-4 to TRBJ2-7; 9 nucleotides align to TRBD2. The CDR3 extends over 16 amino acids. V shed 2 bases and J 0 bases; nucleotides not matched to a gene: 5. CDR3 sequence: CASSLSWREGSYEQYF. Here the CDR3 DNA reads TGTGCCAGCAGTTTATCATGGCGGGAGGGCTCCTACGAGCAGTACTTC.

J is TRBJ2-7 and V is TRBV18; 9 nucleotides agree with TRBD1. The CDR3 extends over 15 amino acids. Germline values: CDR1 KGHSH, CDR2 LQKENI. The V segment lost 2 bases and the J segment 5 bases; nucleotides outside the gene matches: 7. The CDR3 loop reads CASSPGGTGIHEQYF. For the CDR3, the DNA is TGTGCCAGCTCACCAGGTGGGACAGGGATCCACGAGCAGTACTTC.

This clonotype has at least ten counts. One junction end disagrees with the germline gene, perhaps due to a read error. For the CDR3, the DNA is TGCAGTGCTAGAAGAGGGGTATCCTTCAATGAGCAGTTCTTC. Protein product: CSARRGVSFNEQFF. The chain has TRBV20-1 and TRBJ2-1; possibly TRBD1 or TRBD2 for D (5 bases each). CDR1 is DFQATT, CDR2 SNEGSKA, per germline (reference sequence). The CDR3 spans 14 residues.

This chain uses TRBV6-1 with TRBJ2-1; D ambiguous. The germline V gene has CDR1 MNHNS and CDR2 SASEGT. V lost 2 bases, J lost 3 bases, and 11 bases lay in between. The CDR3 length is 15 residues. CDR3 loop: CASSENRDFYNEQFF. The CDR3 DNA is TGTGCCAGCAGTGAAAATAGAGACTTCTACAATGAGCAGTTCTTC.

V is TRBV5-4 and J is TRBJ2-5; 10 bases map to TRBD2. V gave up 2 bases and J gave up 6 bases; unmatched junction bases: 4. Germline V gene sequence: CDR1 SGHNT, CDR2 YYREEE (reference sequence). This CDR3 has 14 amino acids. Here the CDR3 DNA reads TGTGCCAGCAGCTTTCCGGGACTAGCGCAGACCCAGTACTTC. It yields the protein CASSFPGLAQTQYF.

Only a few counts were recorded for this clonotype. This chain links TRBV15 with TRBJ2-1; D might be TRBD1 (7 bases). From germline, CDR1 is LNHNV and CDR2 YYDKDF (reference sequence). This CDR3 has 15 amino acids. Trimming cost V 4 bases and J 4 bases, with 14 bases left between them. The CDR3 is CATSIGTAGYNEQFF. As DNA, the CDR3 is TGTGCCACCAGCATCGGGACAGCGGGTTACAATGAGCAGTTCTTC.

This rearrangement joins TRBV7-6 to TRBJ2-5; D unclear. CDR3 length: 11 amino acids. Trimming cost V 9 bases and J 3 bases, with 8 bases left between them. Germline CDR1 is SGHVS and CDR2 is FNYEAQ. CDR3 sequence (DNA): TGTGCCAGTCGAATTAAAGAGACCCAGTACTTC. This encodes CASRIKETQYF.

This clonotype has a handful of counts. The CDR3 sequence: CASRRQGNNYGYTF. CDR3 DNA sequence: TGTGCCAGCCGCCGGCAGGGGAACAACTATGGCTACACCTTC. The rearrangement uses TRBV6-2 or TRBV6-3 and TRBJ1-2, with D possibly matching TRBD1 (6 bases). CDR3 length equals 14 residues. Between the trimmed V and J ends, which lost 8 bases and 2 bases, there was a span of 15 bases. Germline CDR1 and CDR2: MNHEY and SVGEGT.

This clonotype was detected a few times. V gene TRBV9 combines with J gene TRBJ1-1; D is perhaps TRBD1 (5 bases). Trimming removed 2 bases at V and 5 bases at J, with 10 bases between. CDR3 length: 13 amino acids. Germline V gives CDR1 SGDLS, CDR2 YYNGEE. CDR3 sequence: CASSVGTRTEAFF. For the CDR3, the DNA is TGTGCCAGCAGCGTCGGGACCCGGACTGAAGCTTTCTTT. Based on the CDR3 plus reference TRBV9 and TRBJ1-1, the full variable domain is DSGVTQTPKHLITATGQRVTLRCSPRSGDLSVYWYQQSLDQGLQFLIQYYNGEERAKGNILERFSAQQFPDLHSELNLSSLELGDSALYFCASSVGTRTEAFFGQGTRLTVV.

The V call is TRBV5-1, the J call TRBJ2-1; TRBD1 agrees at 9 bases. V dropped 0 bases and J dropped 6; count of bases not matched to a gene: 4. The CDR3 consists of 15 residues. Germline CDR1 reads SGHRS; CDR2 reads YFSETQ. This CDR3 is CASSLEGTGSNEQFF. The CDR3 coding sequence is TGCGCCAGCAGCTTGGAAGGGACAGGGTCCAATGAGCAGTTCTTC.

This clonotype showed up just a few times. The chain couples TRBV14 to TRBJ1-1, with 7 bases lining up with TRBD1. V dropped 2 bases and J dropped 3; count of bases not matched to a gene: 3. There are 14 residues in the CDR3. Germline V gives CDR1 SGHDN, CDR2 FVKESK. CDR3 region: CASSQQGGYTEAFF. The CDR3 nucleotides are TGTGCCAGCAGCCAACAGGGGGGATACACTGAAGCTTTCTTT.

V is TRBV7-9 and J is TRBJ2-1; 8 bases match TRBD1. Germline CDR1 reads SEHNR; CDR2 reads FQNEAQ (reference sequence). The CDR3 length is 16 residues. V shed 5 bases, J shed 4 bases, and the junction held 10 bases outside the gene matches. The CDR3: CASSPIGTGLYNEQFF. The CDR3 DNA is TGTGCCAGCAGCCCAATCGGGACAGGCTTATACAATGAGCAGTTCTTC.

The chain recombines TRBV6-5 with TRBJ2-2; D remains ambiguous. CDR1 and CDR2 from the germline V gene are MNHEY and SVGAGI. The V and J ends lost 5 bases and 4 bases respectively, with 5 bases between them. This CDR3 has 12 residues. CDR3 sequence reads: CASSTFTGELFF. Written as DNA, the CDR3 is TGTGCCAGCAGTACCTTCACCGGGGAGCTGTTTTTT.

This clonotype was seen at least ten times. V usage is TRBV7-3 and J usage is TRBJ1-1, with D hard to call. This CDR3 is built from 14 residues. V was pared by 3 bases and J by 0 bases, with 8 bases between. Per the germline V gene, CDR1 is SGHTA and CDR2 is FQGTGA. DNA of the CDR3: TGTGCCAGCAGCTTGGGCCCGATGAACACTGAAGCTTTCTTT. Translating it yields CASSLGPMNTEAFF.

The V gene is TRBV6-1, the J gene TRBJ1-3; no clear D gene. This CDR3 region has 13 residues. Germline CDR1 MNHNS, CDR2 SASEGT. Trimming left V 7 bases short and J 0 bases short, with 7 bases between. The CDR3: CASTGPSGNTIYF. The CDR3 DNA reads TGTGCCAGCACCGGACCCTCTGGAAACACCATATATTTT.

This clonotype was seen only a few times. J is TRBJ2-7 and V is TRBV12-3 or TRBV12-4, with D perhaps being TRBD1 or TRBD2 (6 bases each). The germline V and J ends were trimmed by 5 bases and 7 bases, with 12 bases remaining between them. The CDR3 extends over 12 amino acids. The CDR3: CASSLGGLEQYF. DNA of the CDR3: TGTGCCAGCAGTCTCGGGGGCCTGGAGCAGTACTTC.

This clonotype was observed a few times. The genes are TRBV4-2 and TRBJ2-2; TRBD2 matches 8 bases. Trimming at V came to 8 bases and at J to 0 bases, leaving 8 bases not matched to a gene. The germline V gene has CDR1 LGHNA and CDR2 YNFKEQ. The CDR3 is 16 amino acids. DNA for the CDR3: TGTGCCAGCGGCAATGGAGCGGGAGCGAACACCGGGGAGCTGTTTTTT. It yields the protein CASGNGAGANTGELFF.

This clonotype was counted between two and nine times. CDR3 region: CASSLAGQATPWKYEQYF. DNA for the CDR3: TGTGCCAGCAGCTTAGCGGGACAGGCCACTCCGTGGAAATACGAGCAGTACTTC. The rearrangement links TRBV11-2 to TRBJ2-7; 8 bases match TRBD1. Looked up from germline, CDR1 is SGHAT and CDR2 is FQNNGV. This CDR3 comprises 18 residues. After removal of 1 base from V and 4 bases from J, the junction contained 15 bases not matched to a gene.

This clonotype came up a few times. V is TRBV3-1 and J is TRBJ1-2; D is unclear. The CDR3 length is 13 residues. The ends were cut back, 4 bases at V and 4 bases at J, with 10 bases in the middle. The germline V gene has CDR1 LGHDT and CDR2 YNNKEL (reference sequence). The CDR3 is CASSLASRYGYTF. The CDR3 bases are TGTGCCAGCAGCCTAGCCAGTCGCTATGGCTACACCTTC.

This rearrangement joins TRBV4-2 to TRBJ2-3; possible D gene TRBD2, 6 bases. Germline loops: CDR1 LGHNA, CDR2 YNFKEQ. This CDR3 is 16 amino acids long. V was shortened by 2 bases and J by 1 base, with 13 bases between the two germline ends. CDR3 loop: CASSQRVGGGTDTQYF. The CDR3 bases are TGTGCCAGCAGCCAACGGGTGGGGGGAGGCACAGATACGCAGTATTTT.